The rows below give T cell receptor beta chains drawn from one sample of a study of CD8+CD57+ T cells in acquired aplastic anemia. TCRdb reanalysed the reads using MiXCR and keeps one entry per CDR3 protein. Found here are 250,000 to 350,000 distinct CDR3 sequences, roughly 50% of them singletons; the top ten hold around 7.6%. The material sequenced was sorted CD4+, CD8+, or CD8+CD57+ T cells (not recorded which) from PBMCs. These receptor sequences come from a human donor with severe aplastic anemia or a healthy control (not recorded which). CDR3s leave out the opening cysteine and the closing phenylalanine or tryptophan. Fields, in order: CDR3 length, V gene, J gene, CDR3 protein.

>11|TRBV11-1|TRBJ1-2
ASSLEGRLGYT
>12|TRBV13|TRBJ2-1
ASSLRGAYNEQF
>15|TRBV6-5|TRBJ2-5
ASSYRKLAQHQETQY
>9|TRBV24-1|TRBJ1-2
ASTGDYGYT
>13|TRBV20-1|TRBJ2-5
SAEGLAGVKETQY
>13|TRBV19|TRBJ2-2
VSSIAEARTGELF
>12|TRBV2|TRBJ1-2
ASSALGQNYGYT
>13|TRBV15|TRBJ2-2
ATSRDVSATGELF
>15|TRBV19|TRBJ2-3
ASSIAGGRFGTDTQY
>11|TRBV5-1|TRBJ2-5
ASSLDSRETQY
>14|TRBV24-1|TRBJ1-2
ATSDSNDRFGYGYT
>11|TRBV7-2|TRBJ1-2
ASSPSVFYGYT
>14|TRBV29-1|TRBJ2-7
SVEVLGRRGADEQY
>15|TRBV7-6|TRBJ2-5
ASSLVGTSGSVETQY
>12|TRBV5-1|TRBJ2-7
ASSSLAGGYEQY
>12|TRBV24-1|TRBJ2-1
VTSDGSGPNEQF
>15|TRBV6-1|TRBJ2-7
ASSIKHGETRPYEQY
>12|TRBV2|TRBJ1-5
ASRVDRNGQPQH
>15|TRBV10-3|TRBJ1-1
AISESWGDVRGTEAF
>13|TRBV7-2|TRBJ1-4
ASSSGTEDNEKLF
>15|TRBV7-8|TRBJ2-2
ASSLATGAPRTGELF
>15|TRBV20-1|TRBJ2-6
SASNGQGLSGANVLT
>11|TRBV6-2/TRBV6-3|TRBJ1-1
ASSLDGYIEAF
>12|TRBV2|TRBJ2-5
ASSRQGYQETQY
>12|TRBV19|TRBJ1-1
ASSTRPQNTEAF
>13|TRBV4-3|TRBJ2-1
ASSPTSGGFNEQF
>17|TRBV7-8|TRBJ2-4
ASSPLRGGWGKDKNIQY
>12|TRBV20-1|TRBJ2-7
SASPRESYYEQY
>11|TRBV7-2|TRBJ2-7
ASSLIPGDEQY
>10|TRBV25-1|TRBJ2-7
ASSYWAHQQY
>14|TRBV12-3/TRBV12-4|TRBJ2-5
ASRLGGAGGKKTQY
>14|TRBV15|TRBJ2-1
ATSLLTGGSYNEQF
>11|TRBV2|TRBJ1-5
ASSDWGNQPQH
>13|TRBV5-1|TRBJ2-3
ASSLTSGKADTQY
>15|TRBV5-8|TRBJ2-3
ASSEGTSGDTTDTQY
>13|TRBV5-6|TRBJ1-5
ASSLGGQGNQPQH
>9|TRBV11-2|TRBJ2-1
ASSLNREQF
>13|TRBV20-1|TRBJ2-7
SARPGQGSSYEQY
>15|TRBV7-9|TRBJ1-5
ASSDEVGSRSNQPQH
>11|TRBV25-1|TRBJ1-6
ASSVRDNSPLH
>17|TRBV30|TRBJ2-1
AWSVSLVEGGSSYNEQF
>13|TRBV2|TRBJ1-2
ATGQGLAGNYGYT
>14|TRBV7-9|TRBJ2-1
ASSLGRGGSYNEQF
>13|TRBV13|TRBJ1-1
ASSLAGRMNTEAF
>14|TRBV19|TRBJ2-3
ASSKHLRGPTDTQY
>12|TRBV9|TRBJ1-5
ASSERAWDQPQH
>13|TRBV6-5|TRBJ1-3
ASSTLGGRPYTIY
>13|TRBV7-2|TRBJ2-1
ASSLVSGTSAEQF
>13|TRBV10-2|TRBJ1-1
ASSVNGQAFAEAF
>11|TRBV7-2|TRBJ2-7
ASAFDSYYEQY
>12|TRBV18|TRBJ2-7
ASSESERVSEQY
>12|TRBV12-3/TRBV12-4|TRBJ2-3
ASSRNEGTDTQY
>12|TRBV7-3|TRBJ2-2
ASSTGTGSGELF